This entry concerns a single T cell receptor (beta chain). The target of this receptor is not known. No base-level quality is on record; no much larger clone is a single base apart. Stable Graves' hyperthyroidism was defined as no progression to ophthalmopathy during 18 months of follow-up. Hyperthyroidism patients were newly diagnosed, had a disease duration of under 2 months, and were aged 18 to 65 years. The study excluded patients with uncontrolled infections, other autoimmune diseases, pregnancy or lactation. Diagnoses were established on the basis of clinical symptoms, serum thyroxine and TRAb, thyroid ultrasound, and orbital computed tomography. PBMCs were isolated from around 10 ml of fresh peripheral blood by Ficoll-Paque density gradient centrifugation. Total RNA was extracted with Trizol reagent, and quality was checked on an Agilent 2100 Bioanalyzer. The CDR3, from cysteine to phenylalanine, totals 15 residues. Just CDR3 DNA is preserved here, 45 bases in frame from base 1. Trimming costs V 6 bases and J 2 bases, and their ends lie 14 bases apart. The CDR1 and CDR2 encoded by the germline V gene are SGHTA and FQGNSA.

These data are taken from a study of T cells in Graves' hyperthyroidism and ophthalmopathy (dated by TCRdb to the late 2010s). Looking at the study overall: Peripheral blood samples were taken at initial diagnosis, before any treatment was given. The study also compared thyroid tissue and blood T-cell repertoires from more than 5 Graves' hyperthyroidism patients. An independent validation cohort of around 20 hyperthyroidism patients and approximately 17 patients who later progressed to ophthalmopathy tested prospective prediction of ophthalmopathy. The paper describes TCR Vbeta CDR3 sequencing of around 140 peripheral blood samples, made up of roughly 45 ophthalmopathy patients, over 70 hyperthyroidism patients and around 17 progressor patients. TCR V-J signatures able to tell the groups apart were searched for in a discovery cohort of 95 or so patients, of whom more than 40 had Graves' ophthalmopathy and some 60 had stable Graves' hyperthyroidism. For training and testing, the 110 or so patients in the discovery cohort were randomly divided in a 7:3 ratio. After sampling, hyperthyroidism patients received methimazole starting at 30 mg daily, and ophthalmopathy patients received high-dose intravenous methylprednisolone.

Summary of the overall study and its limitations: No statistical method was used to set the sample size in advance, and investigators knew the group allocation. In validation, the model predicted progression to ophthalmopathy with approximately 69% sensitivity and less than 80% specificity, a median of around six months before onset. Blood samples also contained most of the expanded thyroid clonotypes (frequency above 0.001), which suggests that blood repertoires may reflect thyroid immune responses. Ophthalmopathy was separated from stable hyperthyroidism by a 13 V-J signature model, with approximately 85% sensitivity and about 81% specificity obtained in cross-validation and 80%/75% obtained in testing.

Amplification of TCR beta CDR3 regions was carried out from RNA transcripts. The first round of RT-PCR for the TCR CDR3 was performed with the HTBI primer set and the Qiagen OneStep RT-PCR kit. The libraries were constructed in a second round of multiplex PCR and then size-selected and purified. The libraries were sequenced on an Illumina HiSeq2000 using paired-end 100 bp reads. As for the original processing: SOAPnuke was used to process the raw data, with reads discarded if the reads contained adapters or uncalled bases, had a mean Phred below 15, or lacked an exact constant-primer or identifier match. High-quality paired reads were merged with COPE v1.2.5, and unique nucleotide sequences were defined as clonotypes. MiTCR v1.1 was used to align the clonotypes against IMGT TRBV, TRBD and TRBJ reference segments. The analysis was restricted to V-J combinations with a frequency above 0.0001, which together covered 99% to 99.2% of the repertoires. A TCS score was defined as the ratio of F50 (clonal expansion) to E x V (chaos), with BLOSUM62-based TCRdist applied between CDR3 peptides within each V-J. Welch's t-statistics and random forest reduced several hundred V-J features to 10 to 15, which were used in a naive Bayes classifier (R e1071). The similarity between thyroid and blood repertoires was quantified using the Morisita-Horn index. Through fastp at Q25 and MiXCR, TCRdb rebuilt clones from the public reads, retaining in-frame beta chains. Every entry covers one CDR3 protein and lists the most common genes and DNA from its rows. In this record, the V and J calls reflect TCRdb's handling and not the investigators' own analysis. The sample profile shows about 840,000 distinct CDR3 sequences; 35% to 45% of them were found once. The ten largest clones capture over 8% of the sample.

The rearrangement combines TRBV7-2 with TRBJ1-3; TRBD1 is a possible D gene, resting on 6 matching bases. This TCR was sampled from a man aged 18-30 years with Graves' hyperthyroidism. Specimen: blood. The DNA sequence follows: TGTGCCAGCAGATCAGGGGTTTACCCTGGAAACACCATATATTTT. Translated, it reads CASRSGVYPGNTIYF.